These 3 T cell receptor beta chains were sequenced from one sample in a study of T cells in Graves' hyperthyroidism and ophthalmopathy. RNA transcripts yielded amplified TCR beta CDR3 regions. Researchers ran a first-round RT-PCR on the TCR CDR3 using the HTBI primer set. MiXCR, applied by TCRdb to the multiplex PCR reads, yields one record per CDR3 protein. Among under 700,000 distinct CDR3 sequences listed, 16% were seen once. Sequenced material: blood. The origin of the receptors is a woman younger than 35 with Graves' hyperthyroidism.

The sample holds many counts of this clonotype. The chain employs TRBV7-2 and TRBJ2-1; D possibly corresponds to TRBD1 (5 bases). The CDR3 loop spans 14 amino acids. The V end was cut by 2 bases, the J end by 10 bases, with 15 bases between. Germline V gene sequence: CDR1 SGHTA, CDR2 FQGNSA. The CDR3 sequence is CASSLLNQGGEQFF. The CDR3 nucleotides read TGTGCCAGCAGCTTATTAAACCAGGGTGGCGAGCAGTTCTTC.

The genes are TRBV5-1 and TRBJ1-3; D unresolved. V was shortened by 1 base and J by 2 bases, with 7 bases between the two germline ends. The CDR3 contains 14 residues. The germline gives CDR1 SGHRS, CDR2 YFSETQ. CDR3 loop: CASSLTRTGNTIYF. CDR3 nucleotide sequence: TGCGCCAGCAGCTTGACGAGGACTGGAAACACCATATATTTT.

DNA of the CDR3: TGTGCCAGCACCGCGGGTGTCCAAGAGACCCAGTACTTC. As protein: CASTAGVQETQYF. This chain connects TRBV12-3 or TRBV12-4 to TRBJ2-5; perhaps TRBD2 as D (5 bases). V lost 7 bases, J lost 1 base, and 10 bases lay in between. There are 13 residues in the CDR3.